The 23 T cell receptor beta chains below all came from one sample that was sequenced in a study of control samples from healthy donors and cancer patients. The assay was immunoSEQ multiplex PCR, and TCRdb's table has in-frame clones only and misses some. The sample is made up of approximately 190,000 clones, and the top ten hold roughly 2% of it. Sequencing input: blood. Source of these receptors: a woman in her twenties or thirties in good health.

V is TRBV19 and J is TRBJ2-5, with TRBD1 matching over 9 bases. From germline, CDR1 is LNHDA and CDR2 SQIVND (reference sequence). This CDR3 spans 16 amino acids. J gave up 5 bases and V 1 base, and 8 bases lay outside the gene matches. The CDR3 loop reads CASSIGFTGGGETQYF. The CDR3 DNA reads TGTGCCAGTAGTATAGGGTTTACAGGGGGCGGGGAGACCCAGTACTTC.

This chain connects TRBV3-1 (or the pseudogene TRBV3-2) to TRBJ1-1; D is possibly TRBD1 (6 bases). Germline CDR1 LGHDT, CDR2 YNNKEL (reference sequence). This CDR3 has 13 amino acids. V shed 3 bases and J shed 3 bases, with 8 bases lying between them. This chain's CDR3 is CASSQGGHTEAFF. The DNA for the CDR3 is TGTGCCAGCAGCCAGGGGGGGCACACTGAAGCTTTCTTT.

The CDR3 nucleotides read TGTGCCAGCAGTCTGGGACCAATGGGGCCGGGCACTGAAGCTTTCTTT. It yields the protein CASSLGPMGPGTEAFF. The V gene is TRBV3-1 (or the pseudogene TRBV3-2), the J gene TRBJ1-1; perhaps TRBD1 as D (5 bases). Looked up from germline, CDR1 is LGHDT and CDR2 is YNNKEL (reference sequence). Trimming removed 6 bases from V and 4 bases from J, with 21 bases in between. The CDR3 runs to 16 residues.

CDR3 DNA: TGTGCCAGCAGTGAATATAGGATCGGGGAGCTGTTTTTT. This gives the protein CASSEYRIGELFF. The V and J genes are TRBV25-1 and TRBJ2-2; no reliable D call. Trimming removed 0 bases from V and 7 bases from J, with 6 bases in between. The CDR3 consists of 13 residues. Germline V gene data show CDR1 as MGHDK and CDR2 as SYGVNS.

V usage is TRBV9 and J usage is TRBJ1-6; the D is unclear. The CDR3 has 17 amino acids. Germline CDR1 SGDLS, CDR2 YYNGEE. V gave up 0 bases and J gave up 0 bases, with 10 bases separating them. The CDR3 reads CASSVAPLTSYNSPLHF. CDR3 sequence (DNA): TGTGCCAGCAGCGTAGCCCCCCTAACCTCCTATAATTCACCCCTCCACTTT.

The chain carries TRBV7-9 and TRBJ2-7; D unclear. The CDR3 covers 14 residues. V gave up 1 base and J gave up 3 bases, with 10 bases separating them. The germline V gene encodes CDR1 SEHNR and CDR2 FQNEAQ (reference sequence). The CDR3 protein is CASSLDGTYYEQYF. The CDR3 DNA is TGTGCCAGCAGCTTAGATGGTACCTACTACGAGCAGTACTTC. Full variable domain (remainder filled in from reference TRBV7-9 and TRBJ2-7): DTGVSQNPRHKITKRGQNVTFRCDPISEHNRLYWYRQTLGQGPEFLTYFQNEAQLEKSRLLSDRFSAERPKGSFSTLEIQRTEQGDSAMYLCASSLDGTYYEQYFGPGTRLTVT.

The gene calls are TRBV5-6 and TRBJ1-2, with 7 bases matching TRBD1. This CDR3 contains 15 residues. Trimming cost V 3 bases and J 2 bases; bases outside gene matches: 7. CDR1 is SGHDT and CDR2 is YYEEEE in the germline V gene. The CDR3 coding sequence is TGTGCCAGCAGCTACACGGACAGGCCGAACTATGGCTACACCTTC. Translated: CASSYTDRPNYGYTF.

The chain combines TRBV4-2 with TRBJ1-5; TRBD1 is a possible D gene (6 bases). Trimming cost V 6 bases and J 1 base, with 10 bases left between them. This CDR3 region has 14 residues. Germline-derived CDR1 and CDR2 are LGHNA and YNFKEQ. The CDR3 sequence: CASSTGQSNQPQHF. As DNA, the CDR3 is TGTGCCAGCAGTACCGGACAGAGCAATCAGCCCCAGCATTTT.

V usage is TRBV12-3 or TRBV12-4 and J usage is TRBJ1-2; D is perhaps TRBD1 (5 bases). Trimming removed 3 bases at V and 4 bases at J, with 9 bases between. The CDR3 loop spans 13 amino acids. In DNA, the CDR3 is TGTGCCAGCAGTTTGGTCGGGGCCTATGGCTACACCTTC. The encoded protein is CASSLVGAYGYTF.

V usage is TRBV2 and J usage is TRBJ2-7; 8 positions agree with TRBD1. Trimming cost V 5 bases and J 3 bases; bases outside gene matches: 9. Germline V lookup: CDR1 SNHLY, CDR2 FYNNEI. This CDR3 has 15 residues. The chain's CDR3 is CASSFDRGGFYEQYF. The CDR3, as DNA: TGTGCCAGCAGTTTTGACAGGGGTGGATTCTACGAGCAGTACTTC.

In the case of this clone: A read error may account for a junction end that differs from germline. The V gene is TRBV7-7, the J gene TRBJ1-6; 11 nucleotides align to TRBD1. This CDR3 is built from 12 residues. Germline lookup yields CDR1 SSHAT and CDR2 FNYEAQ (reference sequence). The DNA of the CDR3 is TGTGCTAGCAGCTTATTTAGGGACAGGGGGGCTTTT. It is translated as CASSLFRDRGAF.

This rearrangement joins TRBV6-6 to TRBJ1-2; D is uncertain. V was pared by 0 bases and J by 2 bases, with 7 bases between. CDR3 size: 14 residues. The germline gives CDR1 MNHNY, CDR2 SVGAGI (reference sequence). CDR3 sequence (DNA): TGTGCCAGCAGTTACTCGACCGACAACTATGGCTACACCTTC. It specifies CASSYSTDNYGYTF.

This rearrangement joins TRBV10-3 to TRBJ1-1; no clear D gene. The CDR3 is 15 amino acids. V shed 4 bases and J shed 3 bases, with 15 bases lying between them. Germline V CDR1 and CDR2: ENHRY, SYGVKD. DNA for the CDR3: TGTGCCATCAGTGGGTTAGAAAGAGGGCACACTGAAGCTTTCTTT. It specifies CAISGLERGHTEAFF.

The rearrangement links TRBV5-1 to TRBJ1-2, with 9 positions matching TRBD1. The CDR3 is made up of 14 amino acids. Losses at the gene ends were 4 bases for V and 3 bases for J; bases not matched to a gene: 4. CDR1 is SGHRS and CDR2 is YFSETQ in the germline V gene. The CDR3 region is CASSITGGDYGYTF. The CDR3 bases are TGCGCCAGCAGCATTACAGGGGGCGACTATGGCTACACCTTC.

The rearrangement links TRBV5-1 to TRBJ2-7; weak D call: TRBD1 (6 bases). The V and J ends lost 4 bases and 4 bases respectively, with 21 bases between them. Germline V CDR1 and CDR2: SGHRS, YFSETQ. The CDR3 spans 16 residues. DNA for the CDR3: TGCGCCAGCAGCCCGATTCCCGGGACAAAAGTTTACGAGCAGTACTTC. Protein: CASSPIPGTKVYEQYF.

The rearrangement joins TRBV6-5 to TRBJ2-2; D gene unclear. The CDR3 consists of 13 residues. Germline CDR1 reads MNHEY; CDR2 reads SVGAGI. Trimming stripped 7 bases from V and 3 bases from J, with 9 bases between. The CDR3 loop reads CASIHTYTGELFF. The CDR3, as DNA: TGTGCCAGCATCCATACGTACACCGGGGAGCTGTTTTTT.

This chain uses TRBV25-1 with TRBJ2-1, with 11 bases aligning to TRBD1. In germline, CDR1 is MGHDK, CDR2 SYGVNS. The J segment lost 3 bases and the V segment lost 6 bases, leaving 1 base of the junction unmatched. The CDR3 sequence is 14 residues long. This CDR3 is CASRGTGGYNEQFF. Written as DNA, the CDR3 is TGTGCCAGCAGGGGGACAGGGGGCTACAATGAGCAGTTCTTC. Drawing the rest from reference TRBV25-1 and TRBJ2-1, the complete variable domain is EADIYQTPRYLVIGTGKKITLECSQTMGHDKMYWYQQDPGMELHLIHYSYGVNSTEKGDLSSESTVSRIRTEHFPLTLESARPSHTSQYLCASRGTGGYNEQFFGPGTRLTVL.

The rearrangement links TRBV6-2 or TRBV6-3 to TRBJ2-3, with 12 bases fitting TRBD1. The CDR3 sequence is 16 residues long. Trimming cost V 5 bases and J 4 bases; bases outside gene matches: 7. Germline V gives CDR1 MNHEY, CDR2 SVGEGT. The chain's CDR3 is CASSTRRDRGPDTQYF. DNA for the CDR3: TGTGCCAGCAGTACAAGAAGGGACAGGGGGCCAGATACGCAGTATTTT.

This chain uses TRBV30 with TRBJ1-3, with D hard to call. The V end was cut by 4 bases, the J end by 4 bases, with 8 bases between. CDR1 and CDR2 (germline): GTSNPN, SVGIG (reference sequence). There are 12 residues in the CDR3. In DNA, the CDR3 is TGTGCCTGGACATGGGGAGGAAACACCATATATTTT. Protein: CAWTWGGNTIYF.

The rearrangement links TRBV3-1 (or the pseudogene TRBV3-2) to TRBJ2-1, with D unresolved. Trimming left V 0 bases short and J 2 bases short, with 8 bases between. Germline V gene sequence: CDR1 LGHDT, CDR2 YNNKEL (reference sequence). CDR3 length equals 15 residues. CDR3 nucleotides: TGTGCCAGCAGCCAAGATACGGTAGCCTACAATGAGCAGTTCTTC. Its protein is CASSQDTVAYNEQFF.

The J gene is TRBJ1-5, the V gene TRBV6-5, with D perhaps TRBD1 (6 bases). The germline gives CDR1 MNHEY, CDR2 SVGAGI. V lost 0 bases to trimming and J lost 5 bases, with 8 bases between them. The CDR3 has 14 residues. Here the CDR3 reads CASSYSGGHQPQHF. CDR3 coding DNA: TGTGCCAGCAGTTACTCCGGGGGGCATCAGCCCCAGCATTTT.

The genes are TRBV9 and TRBJ1-4; D gene ambiguous. Per the germline V gene, CDR1 is SGDLS and CDR2 is YYNGEE. V lost 0 bases and J 3 bases, leaving 9 bases between the germline ends. CDR3 length: 15 amino acids. This chain's CDR3 is CASSVGSPANEKLFF. The CDR3 DNA follows: TGTGCCAGCAGCGTAGGGTCACCTGCTAATGAAAAACTGTTTTTT.

The chain couples TRBV4-1 to TRBJ1-5; D ambiguous. The CDR3 runs 16 residues. The germline gives CDR1 MGHRA, CDR2 YSYEKL. The ends were cut back, 4 bases at V and 4 bases at J, with 17 bases in the middle. The CDR3 sequence: CASSPVQANNNQPQHF. For the CDR3, the DNA is TGCGCCAGCAGCCCCGTACAAGCCAATAATAATCAGCCCCAGCATTTT.